These 25 T cell receptor beta chains originate from one sample sequenced in a study of identical twins. TCRdb reprocessed the 5' RACE reads with MiXCR, giving one entry per CDR3 protein. The sample contains around 220,000 distinct CDR3 sequences, roughly 10% of which appear only once. Source material: memory T cells sorted from blood. The receptors here all came from a man aged 45-60 years in good health.

The table lists this clonotype with a few counts. The chain couples TRBV27 to TRBJ2-7; D not certain. The CDR3 is made up of 15 amino acids. Trimming left V 0 bases short and J 2 bases short, with 11 bases between. Germline CDR1 and CDR2: MNHEY and SMNVEV (reference sequence). CDR3 DNA sequence: TGTGCCAGCAGTTTATCTCGGTATGGGACCTACGAGCAGTACTTC. Its protein product is CASSLSRYGTYEQYF.

This clonotype was found many times. V usage is TRBV4-3 and J usage is TRBJ2-7; D is possibly TRBD2 (6 bases). The ends were cut back, 1 base at V and 6 bases at J, with 16 bases in the middle. The CDR3 length is 15 residues. Germline V gene data show CDR1 as LGHNA and CDR2 as YSLEER. The CDR3 is CASSQVFGGSVEQYF. In DNA form, the CDR3 reads TGCGCCAGCAGCCAAGTGTTTGGAGGGAGTGTCGAGCAGTACTTC.

This clonotype was seen a few times. The chain recombines TRBV7-2 with TRBJ2-1; 10 nucleotides agree with TRBD2. The CDR3 consists of 16 residues. Germline CDR1 reads SGHTA; CDR2 reads FQGNSA. V was clipped by 1 base and J by 3 bases; unmatched bases: 3. Here the CDR3 DNA reads TGTGCCAGCAGCTTAGGGCTAGCGGGAGACTACAATGAGCAGTTCTTC. It encodes CASSLGLAGDYNEQFF.

This chain joins TRBV6-2 or TRBV6-3 and TRBJ1-2; D is perhaps TRBD1 (6 bases). The CDR3 is 13 amino acids. Per germline, CDR1 MNHEY and CDR2 SVGEGT. V lost 11 bases and J 5 bases, leaving 18 bases between the germline ends. CDR3 sequence reads: CASGTSFYYGYTF. The DNA for the CDR3 is TGTGCCTCCGGGACATCCTTCTATTATGGCTACACCTTC.

This clonotype was observed many times. V gene TRBV5-1 combines with J gene TRBJ1-2, with 7 nucleotides matching TRBD1. This CDR3 has 14 residues. V shed 4 bases, J shed 7 bases, and the junction held 10 bases outside the gene matches. Looked up from germline, CDR1 is SGHRS and CDR2 is YFSETQ. CDR3 nucleotides: TGCGCCAGCAGCCGTATAGACAGGGACTTTGGCTACACCTTC. Protein product: CASSRIDRDFGYTF.

V usage is TRBV4-1 and J usage is TRBJ2-7; D is tentatively TRBD1 or TRBD2 (5 bases each). Germline V gene lookup returns CDR1 MGHRA and CDR2 YSYEKL. The ends were cut back, 1 base at V and 2 bases at J, with 9 bases in the middle. This CDR3 has 14 residues. DNA of the CDR3: TGCGCCAGCAGCCAAGCGGGGCTAGCCTACGAGCAGTACTTC. Amino acid sequence: CASSQAGLAYEQYF.

This clonotype was counted at least ten times. This may arise from a read error, as a much more abundant clone is one base away. The chain uses TRBV6-6 and TRBJ1-2; TRBD1 is a possible D gene (5 bases). This CDR3 comprises 11 residues. The V gene lost 6 bases and the J gene lost 3 bases, with 5 bases spanning the gap. The germline CDR1 and CDR2 sequences are MNHNY and SVGAGI (reference sequence). The CDR3 loop is CASRGDYGYTF. Written as DNA, the CDR3 is TGTGCCAGCAGGGGGGACTATGGCTACACCTTC.

The DNA of the CDR3 is TGTGCCAGCAGCCCCTATGACACCGGGGAGCTGTTTTTT. It specifies CASSPYDTGELFF. The J gene is TRBJ2-2, the V gene TRBV4-2; D is undetermined. Germline assignment: CDR1 LGHNA and CDR2 YNFKEQ. The CDR3 is 13 residues long. The ends were cut back, 4 bases at V and 3 bases at J, with 6 bases in the middle.

The V and J genes are TRBV20-1 and TRBJ2-1; 8 nucleotides align to TRBD2. The germline gives CDR1 DFQATT, CDR2 SNEGSKA (reference sequence). CDR3 size: 19 residues. Germline trimming cut 3 bases from V and 3 bases from J; bases unmatched to any gene: 19. DNA of the CDR3: TGCAGTGCTAGGATATCCCCATTTTCATTAGCGGGAATCTACAATGAGCAGTTCTTC. It translates to CSARISPFSLAGIYNEQFF.

This clonotype was seen at least ten times. The chain joins TRBV4-3 to TRBJ1-4; 7 nucleotides align to TRBD1. CDR3 length: 19 amino acids. The V segment lost 0 bases and the J segment 6 bases; nucleotides outside the gene matches: 16. Germline CDR1 LGHNA, CDR2 YSLEER. CDR3 coding DNA: TGCGCCAGCAGCCAAGATCAGGGGGTTTTTAGGATAGGCTATGAAAAACTGTTTTTT. Translating gives CASSQDQGVFRIGYEKLFF.

The chain has TRBV7-9 and TRBJ2-5; no clear D gene. The germline CDR1 and CDR2 sequences are SEHNR and FQNEAQ (reference sequence). The CDR3 runs to 14 residues. The V gene lost 7 bases and the J gene lost 4 bases, with 16 bases spanning the gap. The CDR3 protein is CASITAGQRETQYF. Here the CDR3 DNA reads TGTGCCAGCATCACGGCAGGCCAGAGAGAGACCCAGTACTTC.

The V gene is TRBV12-3 or TRBV12-4, the J gene TRBJ1-1; D is perhaps TRBD1 (6 bases). This CDR3 has 13 amino acids. Trimming pared 7 bases from V and 1 base from J, leaving 10 bases between. CDR3 nucleotides: TGTGCCAGCACCTTGACAGGGAACACTGAAGCTTTCTTT. It is translated as CASTLTGNTEAFF.

This sequence joins TRBV11-2 and TRBJ2-1; TRBD2 might be the D (6 bases). Germline V gene data show CDR1 as SGHAT and CDR2 as FQNNGV. This CDR3 is built from 17 residues. Trimming shortened V by 5 bases and J by 9 bases, and 26 bases separated the two germline ends. The CDR3 loop reads CASSQGTGGWVMSEQFF. Written as DNA, the CDR3 is TGTGCCAGCAGCCAAGGGACCGGGGGATGGGTAATGAGTGAGCAGTTCTTC.

V gene TRBV12-3 or TRBV12-4 combines with J gene TRBJ2-1; no reliable D call. The CDR3 covers 13 residues. V dropped 3 bases and J dropped 2 bases, with 5 bases sitting between them. CDR3 DNA sequence: TGTGCCAGCAGTTTGGCTGCCTACAATGAGCAGTTCTTC. Translating it yields CASSLAAYNEQFF.

The V call is TRBV5-6, the J call TRBJ1-2; 9 bases align to TRBD1. The ends lost 0 bases at V and 4 bases at J; junction bases unmatched: 4. CDR3 size: 15 residues. In germline, CDR1 is SGHDT, CDR2 YYEEEE. CDR3 in DNA: TGTGCCAGCAGCTTGGGTGGACAGGGGCCCTATGGCTACACCTTC. Its protein product is CASSLGGQGPYGYTF. The whole variable domain, remainder taken from reference TRBV5-6 and TRBJ1-2, is DAGVTQSPTHLIKTRGQQVTLRCSPKSGHDTVSWYQQALGQGPQFIFQYYEEEERQRGNFPDRFSGHQFPNYSSELNVNALLLGDSALYLCASSLGGQGPYGYTFGSGTRLTVV.

This clonotype showed up many times. The rearrangement joins TRBV4-3 to TRBJ2-3, with 10 positions matching TRBD1. The CDR3 extends over 16 amino acids. The V gene's germline CDR1 is LGHNA and CDR2 YSLEER. Trimming removed 2 bases from V and 1 base from J; junction bases left unmatched: 3. The CDR3 spells CASSQSGTGGTDTQYF. The CDR3 coding sequence is TGCGCCAGCAGCCAATCCGGGACAGGGGGCACAGATACGCAGTATTTT.

V gene TRBV27 combines with J gene TRBJ2-3; no clear D gene. The germline V gene has CDR1 MNHEY and CDR2 SMNVEV (reference sequence). This CDR3 comprises 17 residues. The germline V and J ends were trimmed by 3 bases and 0 bases, with 16 bases remaining between them. As DNA, the CDR3 is TGTGCCAGCAGTTTTGAGGCCGTGGGGTATAGCACAGATACGCAGTATTTT. Amino acid sequence: CASSFEAVGYSTDTQYF.

This clonotype was seen only a few times. The CDR3 loop is CASSPQVTSYEQYF. Written as DNA, the CDR3 is TGTGCCAGCAGCCCACAGGTGACCTCCTACGAGCAGTACTTC. The J gene is TRBJ2-7, the V gene TRBV5-6, with D perhaps TRBD1 (5 bases). The CDR3 totals 14 residues. Germline CDR1 is SGHDT and CDR2 is YYEEEE. Trimming pared 4 bases from V and 0 bases from J, leaving 11 bases between.

J is TRBJ2-5 and V is TRBV18; 12 positions agree with TRBD2. The CDR3 extends over 14 amino acids. Germline CDR1 KGHSH, CDR2 LQKENI. The V and J ends lost 3 bases and 6 bases, in that order; junction bases with no gene match: 2. Here the CDR3 reads CASSPTSGRQTQYF. As DNA, the CDR3 is TGTGCCAGCTCACCGACTAGCGGGAGACAGACCCAGTACTTC.

This clonotype was found many times. The chain recombines TRBV7-2 with TRBJ1-2, with TRBD1 matching over 7 bases. The V gene's germline CDR1 is SGHTA and CDR2 FQGNSA. The CDR3 is 15 amino acids. Trimming cost V 0 bases and J 6 bases; bases outside gene matches: 7. DNA for the CDR3: TGTGCCAGCAGCTTAGCTTCCGACAGGGTGGATGGCTACACCTTC. Translated, it gives CASSLASDRVDGYTF.

This clonotype was counted only a few times. V usage is TRBV7-9 and J usage is TRBJ1-1, with D possibly TRBD1 on 5 matching bases. The CDR3 has 15 residues. Germline CDR1 reads SEHNR; CDR2 reads FQNEAQ (reference sequence). Trimming pared 4 bases from V and 0 bases from J, leaving 12 bases between. CDR3 sequence reads: CASSSRGLMNTEAFF. CDR3 DNA: TGTGCCAGCAGCTCTAGGGGACTTATGAACACTGAAGCTTTCTTT.

In this sample, this clonotype turned up a few times. This chain connects TRBV6-5 to TRBJ1-6; no clear D gene. CDR3 length equals 12 residues. Deletions cut 5 bases from V and 13 bases from J, with 12 bases between. Germline V lookup: CDR1 MNHEY, CDR2 SVGAGI. The CDR3 nucleotides read TGTGCCAGCAGTGTCCTACGTGGGCCCCTCCACTTT. Translation gives CASSVLRGPLHF.

This clonotype was observed at least ten times. This chain joins TRBV4-1 and TRBJ2-3, with a tentative D call TRBD1 (5 bases). CDR1 is MGHRA and CDR2 is YSYEKL in the germline V gene. Trimming shortened V by 6 bases and J by 2 bases, and 18 bases separated the two germline ends. The CDR3 has 16 amino acids. The CDR3: CASRPSVGLYTDTQYF. CDR3 sequence (DNA): TGCGCCAGCAGACCCTCCGTGGGGCTTTACACAGATACGCAGTATTTT.

This clonotype was found many times. The chain recombines TRBV30 with TRBJ2-7, with D hard to call. Germline CDR1 reads GTSNPN; CDR2 reads SVGIG (reference sequence). V was cut by 0 bases and J by 6 bases, with 6 bases left in between. The CDR3 is 11 amino acids. DNA of the CDR3: TGTGCCTGGAGTGTAAGGGTCGAGCAGTACTTC. Translation: CAWSVRVEQYF. The full variable domain, its missing parts supplied by reference TRBV30 and TRBJ2-7, is SQTIHQWPATLVQPVGSPLSLECTVEGTSNPNLYWYRQAAGRGLQLLFYSVGIGQISSEVPQNLSASRPQDRQFILSSKKLLLSDSGFYLCAWSVRVEQYFGPGTRLTVT.

The chain employs TRBV29-1 and TRBJ1-1; tentative D call: TRBD1 (5 bases). Looked up from germline, CDR1 is SQVTM and CDR2 is ANQGSEA. V lost 1 base to trimming and J lost 1 base, with 7 bases between them. CDR3 length: 13 amino acids. The CDR3 sequence is CSVEGQSNTEAFF. The CDR3 DNA is TGCAGCGTTGAAGGACAGTCGAACACTGAAGCTTTCTTT.